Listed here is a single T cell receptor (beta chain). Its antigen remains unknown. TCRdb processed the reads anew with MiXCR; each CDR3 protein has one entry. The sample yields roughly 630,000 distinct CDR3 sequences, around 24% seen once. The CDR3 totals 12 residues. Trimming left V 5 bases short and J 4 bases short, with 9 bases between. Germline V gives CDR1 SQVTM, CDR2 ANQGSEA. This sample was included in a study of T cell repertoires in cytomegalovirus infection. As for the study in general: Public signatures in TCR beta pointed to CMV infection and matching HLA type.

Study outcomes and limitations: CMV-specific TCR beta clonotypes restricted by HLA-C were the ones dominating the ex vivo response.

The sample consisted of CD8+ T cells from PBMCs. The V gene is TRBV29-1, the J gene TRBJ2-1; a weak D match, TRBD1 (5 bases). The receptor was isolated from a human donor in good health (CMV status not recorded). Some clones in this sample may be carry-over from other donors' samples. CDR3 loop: CSVLDRYNEQFF. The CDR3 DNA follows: TGCAGCGTTCTTGACAGATACAATGAGCAGTTCTTC.